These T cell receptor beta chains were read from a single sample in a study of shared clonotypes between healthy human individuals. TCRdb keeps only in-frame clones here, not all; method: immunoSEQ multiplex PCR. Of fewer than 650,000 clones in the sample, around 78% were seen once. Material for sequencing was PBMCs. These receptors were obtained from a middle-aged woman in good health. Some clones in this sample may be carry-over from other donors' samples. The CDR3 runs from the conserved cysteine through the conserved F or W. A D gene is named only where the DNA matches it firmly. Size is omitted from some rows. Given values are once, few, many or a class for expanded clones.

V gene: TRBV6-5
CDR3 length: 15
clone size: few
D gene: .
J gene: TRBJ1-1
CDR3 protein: CASSYSKGGNTEAFF
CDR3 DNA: TGTGCCAGCAGTTACTCGAAGGGTGGGAACACTGAAGCTTTCTTT

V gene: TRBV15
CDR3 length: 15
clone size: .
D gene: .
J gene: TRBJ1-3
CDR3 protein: CATSRVLGQGNTIYF
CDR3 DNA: TGTGCCACCAGCAGAGTCCTCGGACAAGGAAACACCATATATTTT

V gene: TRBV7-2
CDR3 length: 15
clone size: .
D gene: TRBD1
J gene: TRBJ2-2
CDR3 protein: CASSSGQGDPGELFF
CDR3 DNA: TGTGCCAGCAGCTCTGGACAGGGGGATCCCGGGGAGCTGTTTTTT

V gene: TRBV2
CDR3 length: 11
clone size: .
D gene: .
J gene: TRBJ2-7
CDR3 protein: CASSLEVEQYF
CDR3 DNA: TGTGCCAGCAGTTTAGAGGTTGAGCAGTACTTC

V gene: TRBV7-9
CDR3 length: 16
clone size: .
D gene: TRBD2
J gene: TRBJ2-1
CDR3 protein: CASSSLAGGAYNEQFF
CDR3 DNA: TGTGCCAGCAGCTCCCTAGCGGGAGGGGCTTACAATGAGCAGTTCTTC

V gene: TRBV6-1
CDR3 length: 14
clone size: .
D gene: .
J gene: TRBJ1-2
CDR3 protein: CASSKEAVNYGYTF
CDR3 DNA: TGTGCCAGCAGTAAAGAGGCGGTTAACTATGGCTACACCTTC

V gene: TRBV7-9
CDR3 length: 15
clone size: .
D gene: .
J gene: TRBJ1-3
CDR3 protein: CASSSGPSSGNTIYF
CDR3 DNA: TGTGCCAGCAGCTCCGGGCCCTCCTCTGGAAACACCATATATTTT

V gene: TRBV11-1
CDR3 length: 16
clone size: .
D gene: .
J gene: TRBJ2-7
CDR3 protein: CASSLGWTVGSYEQYF
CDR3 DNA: TGTGCCAGCAGCTTAGGTTGGACAGTGGGCTCCTACGAGCAGTACTTC

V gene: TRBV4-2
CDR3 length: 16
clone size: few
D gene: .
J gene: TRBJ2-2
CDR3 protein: CASSPYGQKITGELFF
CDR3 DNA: TGTGCCAGCAGCCCCTATGGGCAGAAGATTACCGGGGAGCTGTTTTTT

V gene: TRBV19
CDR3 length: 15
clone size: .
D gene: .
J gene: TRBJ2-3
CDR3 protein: CASSIGAGGTDTQYF
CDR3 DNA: TGTGCCAGTAGTATCGGGGCAGGAGGCACAGATACGCAGTATTTT

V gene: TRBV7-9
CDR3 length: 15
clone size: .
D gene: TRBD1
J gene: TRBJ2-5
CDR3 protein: CASSLVGQVDETQYF
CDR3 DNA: TGTGCCAGCAGCTTAGTTGGACAGGTGGATGAGACCCAGTACTTC

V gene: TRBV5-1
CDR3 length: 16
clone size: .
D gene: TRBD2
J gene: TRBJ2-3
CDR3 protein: CASSLGAGVGTDTQYF
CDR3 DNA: TGCGCCAGCAGCTTGGGAGCGGGAGTCGGCACAGATACGCAGTATTTT

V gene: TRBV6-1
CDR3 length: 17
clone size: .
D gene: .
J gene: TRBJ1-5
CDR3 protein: CASSGQPGTHSNQPQHF
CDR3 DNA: TGTGCCAGCAGTGGACAGCCCGGCACCCATAGCAATCAGCCCCAGCATTTT

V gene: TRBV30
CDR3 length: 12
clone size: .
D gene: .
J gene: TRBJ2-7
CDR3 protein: CAWSALSYEQYF
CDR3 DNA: TGTGCCTGGAGTGCTCTCTCCTACGAGCAGTACTTC

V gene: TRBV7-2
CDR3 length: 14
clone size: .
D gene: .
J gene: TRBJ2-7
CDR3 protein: CASSSQESSYEQYF
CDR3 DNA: TGTGCCAGCAGCTCCCAAGAAAGCTCCTACGAGCAGTACTTC

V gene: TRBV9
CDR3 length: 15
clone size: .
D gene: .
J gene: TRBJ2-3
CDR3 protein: CASSPKLSNTDTQYF
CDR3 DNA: TGTGCCAGCAGCCCTAAACTTAGCAACACAGATACGCAGTATTTT

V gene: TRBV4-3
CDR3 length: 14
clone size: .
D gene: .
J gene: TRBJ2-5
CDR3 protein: CASSQDRVGETQYF
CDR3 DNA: TGCGCCAGCAGCCAAGATCGGGTCGGAGAGACCCAGTACTTC

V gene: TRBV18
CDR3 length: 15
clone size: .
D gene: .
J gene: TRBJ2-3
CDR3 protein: CASSPRRGSTDTQYF
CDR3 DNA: TGTGCCAGCTCACCACGGCGGGGTAGCACAGATACGCAGTATTTT

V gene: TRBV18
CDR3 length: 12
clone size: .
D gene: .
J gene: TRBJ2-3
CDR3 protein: CASSRESDTQYF
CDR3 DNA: TGTGCCAGCTCCCGAGAGTCAGATACGCAGTATTTT

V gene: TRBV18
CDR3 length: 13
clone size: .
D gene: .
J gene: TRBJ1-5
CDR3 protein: CASSPGGAQPQHF
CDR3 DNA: TGTGCCAGCTCACCGGGGGGGGCCCAGCCCCAGCATTTT

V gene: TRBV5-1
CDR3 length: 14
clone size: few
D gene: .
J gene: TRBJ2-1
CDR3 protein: CASSLRQGGNEQFF
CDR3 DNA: TGCGCCAGCAGCTTGAGACAGGGAGGCAATGAGCAGTTCTTC

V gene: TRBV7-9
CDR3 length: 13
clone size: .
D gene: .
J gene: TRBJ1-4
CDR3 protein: CASSPRDTPKLFF
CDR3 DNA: TGTGCCAGCAGCCCCCGGGACACCCCTAAACTGTTTTTT

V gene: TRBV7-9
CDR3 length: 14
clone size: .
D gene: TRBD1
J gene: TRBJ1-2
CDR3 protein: CASSLGQGNPGYTF
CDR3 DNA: TGTGCCAGCAGCCTGGGACAGGGGAACCCTGGCTACACCTTC

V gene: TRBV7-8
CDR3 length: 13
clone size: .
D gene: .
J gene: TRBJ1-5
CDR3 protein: CASSLAVTRPQHF
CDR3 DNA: TGTGCCAGCAGCTTAGCTGTGACTAGGCCCCAGCATTTT